A selection of T cell receptor beta chains follows, all from one sample in a study of PD-1 blockade in classical Hodgkin lymphoma. Using immunoSEQ multiplex PCR, the repertoire was profiled, and TCRdb retains in-frame clones only, with some absent. Here the sample spans about 96,000 clones, roughly 91% being singletons. The source was peripheral blood mononuclear cells (PBMCs), collected before the fourth cycle of nivolumab. The source of these receptors is a human donor with classical Hodgkin lymphoma. Both conserved end residues are part of each CDR3. The D gene is left open where the match is weak. Clone size appears in some rows only: once, few, many, or a class for an expanded clone.

.,.,TRBV30,TRBJ2-1,CAWSEGQDYNEQFF,TGTGCCTGGAGTGAAGGGCAGGACTACAATGAGCAGTTCTTC
.,.,TRBV14,TRBJ2-2,CASSHAEYTGELFF,TGTGCCAGCAGCCATGCGGAATACACCGGGGAGCTGTTTTTT
TRBD1,once,TRBV27,TRBJ1-5,CASRTTRTGGDQPQHF,TGTGCCAGCAGAACCACCCGGACAGGGGGCGATCAGCCCCAGCATTTT
.,.,TRBV25-1,TRBJ1-1,CASSESPGHTEAFF,TGTGCCAGCAGTGAATCACCCGGTCATACTGAAGCTTTCTTT
TRBD2,.,TRBV19,TRBJ2-1,CASSHPTSGPNEQFF,TGTGCCAGTAGCCACCCTACTAGCGGCCCCAATGAGCAGTTCTTC
.,.,TRBV7-2,TRBJ1-4,CASSFGSPNEKLFF,TGTGCCAGCAGCTTCGGCAGTCCCAATGAAAAACTGTTTTTT
.,.,TRBV6-5,TRBJ2-1,CASSSRQTGSYNEQFF,TGTGCCAGCAGTTCACGACAAACTGGCTCCTACAATGAGCAGTTCTTC
.,.,TRBV19,TRBJ2-1,CASSMVGSGEQFF,TGTGCCAGTAGTATGGTTGGTAGCGGTGAGCAGTTCTTC
TRBD1,.,TRBV7-2,TRBJ1-4,CASSLSPPGQHNEKLFF,TGTGCCAGCAGCTTATCCCCGCCGGGACAGCATAATGAAAAACTGTTTTTT
TRBD1,.,TRBV10-2,TRBJ2-2,CARRDRSLDGELFF,TGCGCCAGAAGGGACAGGAGTCTGGACGGGGAGCTGTTTTTT
TRBD1,.,TRBV28,TRBJ1-1,CASSRTGAFEAFF,TGTGCCAGCAGCCGGACAGGGGCTTTTGAAGCTTTCTTT
TRBD2,.,TRBV28,TRBJ2-7,CASSSRERGGEQYF,TGTGCCAGCAGTTCCCGGGAGCGGGGAGGGGAGCAGTACTTC